These 21 T cell receptor beta chains originate from one sample sequenced in a study of CD8 T cell repertoires and HIV-1 epitope variants. Assay: immunoSEQ multiplex PCR; the TCRdb copy retains only in-frame clones and omits some. Among 3,500 to 5,500 clones listed, around 70% were seen once. No antigen has been assigned to these receptors. The material sequenced was cultured CD8+ T cells derived from PBMCs. The receptors stem from a male donor with HIV.

V gene TRBV7-3 combines with J gene TRBJ1-1, with TRBD1 identical over 9 bases. J lost 3 bases, V lost 2 bases, and 10 bases had no gene match. Germline V CDR1 and CDR2: SGHTA, FQGTGA. The CDR3 runs to 17 residues. The CDR3 reads CASSLQGQGIKDTEAFF. As DNA, the CDR3 is TGTGCCAGCAGCTTACAGGGACAGGGTATTAAGGACACTGAAGCTTTCTTT. Full variable domain (rest looked up from reference TRBV7-3 and TRBJ1-1): GAGVSQTPSNKVTEKGKYVELRCDPISGHTALYWYRQSLGQGPEFLIYFQGTGAADDSGLPNDRFFAVRPEGSVSTLKIQRTERGDSAVYLCASSLQGQGIKDTEAFFGQGTRLTVV.

This clone was counted between two and nine times. This rearrangement joins TRBV11-1 to TRBJ1-1, with a tentative D call TRBD1 (5 bases). Deletions cut 6 bases from V and 4 bases from J, with 18 bases between. Germline V lookup: CDR1 SGHAT, CDR2 FQDESV (reference sequence). The CDR3 sequence is 15 residues long. The CDR3 bases are TGTGCCAGCAGTCCCCGGGGCCCGGAGGGCACTGAAGCTTTCTTT. Protein product: CASSPRGPEGTEAFF. The full variable domain, with the rest looked up from reference TRBV11-1 and TRBJ1-1, is EAEVAQSPRYKITEKSQAVAFWCDPISGHATLYWYRQILGQGPELLVQFQDESVVDDSQLPKDRFSAERLKGVDSTLKIQPAELGDSAMYLCASSPRGPEGTEAFFGQGTRLTVV.

The chain couples TRBV13 to TRBJ1-3; the D is unclear. The CDR3 covers 13 residues. V shed 1 base and J shed 2 bases, with 3 bases lying between them. Germline assignment: CDR1 PRHDT and CDR2 FYEKMQ (reference sequence). The CDR3 loop reads CASSLDPGNTIYF. CDR3 sequence (DNA): TGTGCCAGCAGCTTAGATCCTGGAAACACCATATATTTT.

J is TRBJ2-5 and V is TRBV5-5; 8 bases match TRBD2. The CDR3 is 17 residues long. V lost 4 bases, J lost 7 bases, and 18 bases stayed unmatched. Germline V gives CDR1 SGHKS, CDR2 YYEKEE (reference sequence). The chain's CDR3 is CASSGASGGVGLGTQYF. In nucleotides, the CDR3 is TGTGCCAGCAGCGGGGCCAGCGGGGGCGTAGGACTGGGGACCCAGTACTTC.

V usage is TRBV6-5 and J usage is TRBJ2-7; 7 bases line up with TRBD1. The CDR3 totals 14 residues. V lost 2 bases to trimming and J lost 0 bases; unmatched junction nucleotides: 1. Germline V lookup: CDR1 MNHEY, CDR2 SVGAGI. DNA for the CDR3: TGTGCCAGCAGTTACCGGACAGGCTCCTACGAGCAGTACTTC. Translating gives CASSYRTGSYEQYF.

V is TRBV19 and J is TRBJ2-1; maybe TRBD1 (5 bases). Between the trimmed V and J ends, which lost 1 base and 8 bases, there was a span of 9 bases. Germline CDR1 is LNHDA and CDR2 is SQIVND (reference sequence). This CDR3 contains 13 residues. The CDR3 spells CASSIVWGDEQFF. CDR3 coding DNA: TGTGCCAGTAGTATAGTTTGGGGCGATGAGCAGTTCTTC.

This rearrangement joins TRBV10-1 to TRBJ2-2; maybe TRBD2 (6 bases). Trimming left V 10 bases short and J 4 bases short, with 19 bases between. This CDR3 has 15 amino acids. Germline-derived CDR1 and CDR2 are WNHNN and SYGVQD (reference sequence). The CDR3 DNA follows: TGCGCCACCACCCCGCCACGGGGGAGCACCGGGGAGCTGTTTTTT. Translating it yields CATTPPRGSTGELFF.

V and J are TRBV6-1 and TRBJ2-6, with D tentatively TRBD1 or TRBD2 (5 bases each). CDR1 and CDR2 from the germline V gene are MNHNS and SASEGT. The V gene lost 4 bases and the J gene lost 0 bases, with 10 bases spanning the gap. CDR3 size: 16 residues. The CDR3 DNA is TGTGCCAGCAGTGTTTTCGGGGCCTCTGGGGCCAACGTCCTGACTTTC. Residues: CASSVFGASGANVLTF.

The CDR3 is CASSQASMNTEAFF. CDR3 sequence (DNA): TGCGCCAGCAGCCAAGCCAGCATGAACACTGAAGCTTTCTTT. The rearrangement links TRBV4-1 to TRBJ1-1, with D unclear. Trimming took 1 base from V and 0 from J, leaving 6 bases between them. From germline, CDR1 is MGHRA and CDR2 YSYEKL. The CDR3 totals 14 residues.

This chain uses TRBV2 with TRBJ1-5; TRBD1 might be the D (5 bases). The CDR3 loop spans 14 amino acids. Germline lookup yields CDR1 SNHLY and CDR2 FYNNEI. V lost 3 bases to trimming and J lost 5 bases, with 11 bases between them. CDR3 amino acids: CASSDGQGDQPQHF. CDR3 in DNA: TGTGCCAGCAGTGACGGGCAGGGTGATCAGCCCCAGCATTTT.

This chain connects TRBV7-3 to TRBJ2-5; 10 nucleotides line up with TRBD1. Germline-derived CDR1 and CDR2 are SGHTA and FQGTGA. V lost 5 bases, J lost 3 bases, and 3 bases stayed unmatched. This CDR3 has 14 amino acids. The CDR3 here is CASSTGQGEETQYF. CDR3 DNA sequence: TGTGCCAGCAGCACCGGACAGGGGGAAGAGACCCAGTACTTC.

This clone was recorded a few times. This chain links TRBV6-1 with TRBJ1-5, with 8 bases matching TRBD1. The CDR3 extends over 14 amino acids. V lost 3 bases and J lost 7; bases outside the gene matches: 5. The germline gives CDR1 MNHNS, CDR2 SASEGT. The CDR3 nucleotides are TGTGCCAGCAGTGACTCGGACAGGGAGCAGCCCCAGCATTTT. Translation: CASSDSDREQPQHF.

This chain connects TRBV10-2 to TRBJ2-7; D is unresolved. Trimming left V 3 bases short and J 0 bases short, with 6 bases between. The CDR3 totals 13 residues. From germline, CDR1 is WSHSY and CDR2 SAAADI. CDR3 bases: TGCGCCAGCAGTGAAGGGTACTCCTACGAGCAGTACTTC. Its protein product is CASSEGYSYEQYF.

This chain joins TRBV28 and TRBJ2-3; 8 bases are a match to TRBD1. Trimming removed 2 bases from V and 2 bases from J; junction bases left unmatched: 3. This CDR3 spans 15 amino acids. The germline gives CDR1 MDHEN, CDR2 SYDVKM. CDR3 sequence (DNA): TGTGCCAGCAGTTTAGTGGGACAGGTCACAGATACGCAGTATTTT. Its translation is CASSLVGQVTDTQYF.

By sample fraction, this clone is large. The chain employs TRBV27 and TRBJ2-7; a weak D match, TRBD2 (6 bases). The ends were cut back, 6 bases at V and 2 bases at J, with 20 bases in the middle. This CDR3 has 16 amino acids. Germline-derived CDR1 and CDR2 are MNHEY and SMNVEV (reference sequence). The CDR3 is CASSLTSGTFAYEQYF. As DNA, the CDR3 is TGTGCCAGCAGCTTAACCTCAGGGACTTTCGCCTACGAGCAGTACTTC.

This clone was observed a handful of times. The genes are TRBV30 and TRBJ1-1; no clear D. The CDR3 extends over 14 amino acids. Germline assignment: CDR1 GTSNPN and CDR2 SVGIG (reference sequence). With 0 bases removed from V and 7 bases from J, the gap between germline ends came to 15 bases. The CDR3 DNA is TGTGCCTGGAGTGTCGGGGTTGGTATAGTTGAAGCTTTCTTT. This translates into CAWSVGVGIVEAFF.

Only a few counts were recorded for this clone. The chain couples TRBV4-3 to TRBJ2-7; 9 bases agree with TRBD2. CDR1 is LGHNA and CDR2 is YSLEER in the germline V gene. J was trimmed by 3 bases and V by 0 bases; bases with no gene match: 6. The CDR3 spans 16 residues. CDR3 residues: CASSQEAGTSNYEQYF. CDR3 DNA: TGCGCCAGCAGCCAAGAAGCCGGGACTAGCAACTACGAGCAGTACTTC.

The chain uses TRBV28 and TRBJ2-1; 8 bases agree with TRBD2. The germline gives CDR1 MDHEN, CDR2 SYDVKM. Losses at the gene ends were 1 base for V and 10 bases for J; bases not matched to a gene: 6. The CDR3 runs 14 residues. The CDR3 protein is CASSLSRGAMEQFF. DNA for the CDR3: TGTGCCAGCAGTTTATCGCGGGGGGCTATGGAGCAGTTCTTC.

This sequence joins TRBV5-6 and TRBJ1-1; D ambiguous. CDR1 is SGHDT, CDR2 YYEEEE, per germline. V dropped 4 bases and J dropped 5 bases, with 15 bases sitting between them. This CDR3 has 14 residues. The CDR3 nucleotides are TGTGCCAGCAGCCTTGATGTGGTGGGAACTGAAGCTTTCTTT. Translation gives CASSLDVVGTEAFF. Filled out from reference TRBV5-6 and TRBJ1-1, the complete variable domain reads DAGVTQSPTHLIKTRGQQVTLRCSPKSGHDTVSWYQQALGQGPQFIFQYYEEEERQRGNFPDRFSGHQFPNYSSELNVNALLLGDSALYLCASSLDVVGTEAFFGQGTRLTVV.

The chain joins TRBV11-3 to TRBJ1-1, with unresolved D. Trimming shortened V by 5 bases and J by 1 base, and 8 bases separated the two germline ends. This CDR3 region has 13 residues. Germline lookup yields CDR1 SGHNT and CDR2 YENEEA. The CDR3 loop reads CASSPSANTEAFF. The CDR3 DNA is TGTGCCAGCAGCCCCTCGGCGAACACTGAAGCTTTCTTT.

The CDR3, as DNA: TGCGCCAGCAGCCAAGCAGAGGGAGGTATTGAAGCTTTCTTT. This sequence encodes CASSQAEGGIEAFF. This chain links TRBV4-3 with TRBJ1-1; D unclear. The CDR3 is 14 amino acids. Looked up from germline, CDR1 is LGHNA and CDR2 is YSLEER. V was shortened by 1 base and J by 7 bases, with 13 bases between the two germline ends.